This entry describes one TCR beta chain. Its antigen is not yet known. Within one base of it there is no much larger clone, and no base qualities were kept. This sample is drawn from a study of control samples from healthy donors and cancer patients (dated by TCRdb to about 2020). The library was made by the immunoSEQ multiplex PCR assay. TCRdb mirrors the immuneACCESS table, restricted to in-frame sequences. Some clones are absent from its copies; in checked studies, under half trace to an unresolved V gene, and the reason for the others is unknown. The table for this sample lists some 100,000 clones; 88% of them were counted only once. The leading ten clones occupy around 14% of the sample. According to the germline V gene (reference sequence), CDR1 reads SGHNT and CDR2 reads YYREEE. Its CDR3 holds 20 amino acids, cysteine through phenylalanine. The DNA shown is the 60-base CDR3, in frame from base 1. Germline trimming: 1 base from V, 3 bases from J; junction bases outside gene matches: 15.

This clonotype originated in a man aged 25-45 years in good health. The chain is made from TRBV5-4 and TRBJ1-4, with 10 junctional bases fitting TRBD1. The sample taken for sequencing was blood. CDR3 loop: CASSLQRTGGFGAPNEKLFF. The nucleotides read TGTGCCAGCAGCTTGCAAAGGACAGGGGGTTTCGGAGCTCCTAATGAAAAACTGTTTTTT.